This TCR beta chain was retrieved from a study of resident and recirculating memory T cells in vitiligo. Study at large: Shave-biopsy epidermis from lesional and nonlesional skin was sequenced alongside PBMCs.

The table came from immunoSEQ multiplex PCR; TCRdb's copy has only in-frame clones and leaves some out. This sample has more than 65,000 clones; roughly 90% occur once, and the top ten carry over 4%. This clone was counted a single time. The CDR3 length is 13 residues. Trimming pared 0 bases from V and 6 bases from J, leaving 8 bases between. CDR1 is GTSNPN, CDR2 SVGIG, per germline (reference sequence). Sequencing used blood. The receptor's source is a male donor with vitiligo. The chain employs TRBV30 and TRBJ2-2; unclear D gene. Written as DNA, the CDR3 is TGTGCCTGGAGTGTACAGCTGTCCGGGGAGCTGTTTTTT. The encoded protein is CAWSVQLSGELFF.